The 20 T cell receptor beta chains below all came from one sample that was sequenced in a study of cytomegalovirus exposure and HLA in healthy donors. The PCR was carried out with 60 Vbeta primers and 13 Jbeta primers. Assay: immunoSEQ multiplex PCR; the TCRdb copy retains only in-frame clones and omits some. The sample yields 130,000 or so clones, more than 60% seen once. Input material: PBMCs. These receptor sequences come from a female donor in good health and CMV-seronegative.

This sequence joins TRBV27 and TRBJ2-3; D unclear. V was trimmed by 2 bases and J by 6 bases, leaving 15 bases between them. The CDR3 is made up of 15 amino acids. Germline V gene sequence: CDR1 MNHEY, CDR2 SMNVEV (reference sequence). The chain's CDR3 is CASSLGRLPSDTQYF. The DNA of the CDR3 is TGTGCCAGCAGTTTAGGTCGACTTCCCAGTGATACGCAGTATTTT.

This clone was observed a few times. This chain connects TRBV5-4 to TRBJ2-7; the match to TRBD2 covers 8 bases. The CDR3 runs 15 residues. V dropped 4 bases and J dropped 5; count of bases not matched to a gene: 11. Germline V gives CDR1 SGHNT, CDR2 YYREEE (reference sequence). In DNA, the CDR3 is TGTGCCAGCAGCCCTCTGCCAGCGGGGGTTGACGAGCAGTACTTC. As protein: CASSPLPAGVDEQYF.

This chain joins TRBV5-5 and TRBJ2-7; TRBD1 agrees at 9 bases. CDR3 size: 15 residues. The trim removed 1 base at V and 2 bases at J, leaving 4 bases unmatched. From germline, CDR1 is SGHKS and CDR2 YYEKEE (reference sequence). CDR3 amino acids: CASSLRQGGPYEQYF. Written as DNA, the CDR3 is TGTGCCAGCAGCTTGCGACAGGGGGGACCCTACGAGCAGTACTTC.

This chain uses TRBV7-9 with TRBJ2-1; 12 bases agree with TRBD1. This CDR3 has 15 residues. With V trimmed by 5 bases and J by 7 bases, 6 bases remained unmatched. Germline CDR1 reads SEHNR; CDR2 reads FQNEAQ (reference sequence). The CDR3 loop reads CASSLGTGGMNEQFF. The CDR3 DNA reads TGTGCCAGCAGCCTCGGGACAGGGGGCATGAATGAGCAGTTCTTC.

The chain joins TRBV11-2 to TRBJ2-5, with 10 bases that match TRBD1. This CDR3 comprises 14 residues. Germline trimming cut 5 bases from V and 5 bases from J; bases unmatched to any gene: 5. From germline, CDR1 is SGHAT and CDR2 FQNNGV. The chain's CDR3 is CASSRQGARETQYF. DNA for the CDR3: TGTGCCAGCAGCCGACAGGGGGCACGGGAGACCCAGTACTTC.

The rearrangement links TRBV10-3 to TRBJ2-3; 13 nucleotides agree with TRBD2. The junction had 26 bases not matched to a gene; V was cut back by 6 bases and J by 8 bases. The germline V gene has CDR1 ENHRY and CDR2 SYGVKD. There are 21 residues in the CDR3. The DNA for the CDR3 is TGTGCCATCAGGTCCGGGACTAGCGGGGATACTAGCACAGATATTACTGGTACGCAGTATTTT. Amino acids: CAIRSGTSGDTSTDITGTQYF.

The J gene is TRBJ1-5, the V gene TRBV19; 8 nucleotides line up with TRBD1. Germline assignment: CDR1 LNHDA and CDR2 SQIVND (reference sequence). CDR3 length: 17 residues. V shed 3 bases and J 9 bases; nucleotides not matched to a gene: 16. The CDR3 sequence: CASSMAVDRGWDRPQHF. The CDR3 DNA reads TGTGCCAGTAGTATGGCTGTTGACAGGGGATGGGATCGGCCCCAGCATTTT.

This clone showed up just a few times. The chain links TRBV7-9 to TRBJ1-2; no definite D call. Germline CDR1 reads SEHNR; CDR2 reads FQNEAQ (reference sequence). V was clipped by 4 bases and J by 5 bases, with 14 bases between them. This CDR3 region has 14 residues. The CDR3 bases are TGTGCCAGCAGCTATCGGGATTTGTGGTATGGCTACACCTTC. As protein: CASSYRDLWYGYTF.

The chain has TRBV5-4 and TRBJ1-1; D is unclear. Germline V gene lookup returns CDR1 SGHNT and CDR2 YYREEE (reference sequence). V lost 5 bases and J 4 bases, leaving 12 bases between the germline ends. This CDR3 contains 13 residues. This CDR3 is CASSIETGTEAFF. The CDR3 DNA follows: TGTGCCAGCAGTATAGAGACTGGCACTGAAGCTTTCTTT.

This clone was seen more than once but under ten times. V usage is TRBV18 and J usage is TRBJ1-5; 7 bases are shared with TRBD1. Germline CDR1 is KGHSH and CDR2 is LQKENI. The CDR3 loop spans 16 amino acids. Losses at the gene ends were 9 bases for V and 1 base for J; bases not matched to a gene: 12. The CDR3 DNA follows: TGTGCCAGTTCTGACAGGGCAGTGAACAGCAATCAGCCCCAGCATTTT. This encodes CASSDRAVNSNQPQHF.

This clone was detected only once. This chain connects TRBV29-1 to TRBJ2-3, with D uncertain. The CDR3 extends over 13 amino acids. Germline V gives CDR1 SQVTM, CDR2 ANQGSEA. Trimming left V 2 bases short and J 1 base short, with 7 bases between. CDR3 residues: CSVELPGTDTQYF. The DNA for the CDR3 is TGCAGCGTTGAATTGCCGGGCACAGATACGCAGTATTTT.

The gene calls are TRBV6-1 and TRBJ1-3, with D maybe TRBD1 (5 bases). Germline values: CDR1 MNHNS, CDR2 SASEGT. The CDR3 spans 14 residues. V dropped 7 bases and J dropped 0 bases, with 10 bases sitting between them. The CDR3 is CASIAGDSGNTIYF. The CDR3 DNA is TGTGCCAGCATCGCGGGGGACTCTGGAAACACCATATATTTT.

This chain connects TRBV13 to TRBJ2-1; possibly TRBD2 for D (6 bases). Germline-derived CDR1 and CDR2 are PRHDT and FYEKMQ (reference sequence). The CDR3 contains 19 residues. V lost 3 bases and J lost 10, with 31 bases in between. The CDR3 reads CASSFGGEVFPGLGGEQFF. DNA for the CDR3: TGTGCCAGCAGCTTCGGAGGGGAGGTATTCCCAGGGTTGGGAGGAGAGCAGTTCTTC.

The chain carries TRBV7-9 and TRBJ2-2; D is unclear. CDR3 size: 15 residues. The germline V and J ends were trimmed by 1 base and 6 bases, with 12 bases remaining between them. In germline, CDR1 is SEHNR, CDR2 FQNEAQ (reference sequence). CDR3 sequence (DNA): TGTGCCAGCAGCTTAGATGGCACAGCTGCCGGGGAGCTGTTTTTT. It encodes CASSLDGTAAGELFF.

This clone was observed once. The rearrangement joins TRBV2 to TRBJ2-7, with 8 bases matching TRBD1. Germline assignment: CDR1 SNHLY and CDR2 FYNNEI. CDR3 length: 17 amino acids. V shed 7 bases, J shed 7 bases, and the junction held 21 bases outside the gene matches. The CDR3 DNA reads as TGTGCCAGCACCAGATTGGGGACAGGCTCTTCCCTGGGGGAGCAGTACTTC. This gives the protein CASTRLGTGSSLGEQYF.

This clone has a single count. CDR3 sequence: CASSSRGRLAEYNEQFF. In DNA, the CDR3 is TGTGCCAGCTCCTCCCGGGGCCGGCTAGCGGAATACAATGAGCAGTTCTTC. V is TRBV18 and J is TRBJ2-1; 7 bases are a match to TRBD2. This CDR3 comprises 17 residues. V lost 6 bases to trimming and J lost 4 bases; unmatched junction nucleotides: 15. From germline, CDR1 is KGHSH and CDR2 LQKENI.

V gene TRBV7-2 combines with J gene TRBJ2-3; possible D gene TRBD1, 6 bases. The CDR3 runs to 15 residues. CDR1 SGHTA and CDR2 FQGNSA come from the germline V gene. V was cut by 7 bases and J by 1 base, with 15 bases left in between. This CDR3 reads CASNRVLGGTDTQYF. CDR3 in DNA: TGTGCCAGCAACAGGGTACTAGGTGGCACAGATACGCAGTATTTT.

The table lists this clone with a few counts. The chain uses TRBV2 and TRBJ2-2; 7 nucleotides match TRBD1. Germline loops: CDR1 SNHLY, CDR2 FYNNEI. The CDR3 loop spans 14 amino acids. With 6 bases clipped from V and 5 bases from J, the junction kept 6 bases outside the gene matches. CDR3 amino acids: CASRPGTVTGELFF. CDR3 DNA: TGTGCCAGCAGACCCGGGACAGTAACCGGGGAGCTGTTTTTT.

In DNA form, the CDR3 reads TGTGCCAGCAGCTCAGGGCCGGCGGCCAATAATTCACCCCTCCACTTT. Amino acids: CASSSGPAANNSPLHF. The V call is TRBV7-6, the J call TRBJ1-6; TRBD1 might be the D (5 bases). V lost 4 bases, J lost 5 bases, and 15 bases lay in between. The CDR3 length is 16 residues. The germline V gene encodes CDR1 SGHVS and CDR2 FNYEAQ.

The genes are TRBV29-1 and TRBJ1-2; 12 positions agree with TRBD1. The CDR3 consists of 13 residues. Per the germline V gene, CDR1 is SQVTM and CDR2 is ANQGSEA. Trimming at V came to 7 bases and at J to 8 bases, leaving 8 bases not matched to a gene. The CDR3 protein is CSAPGQGARGYTF. Here the CDR3 DNA reads TGCAGCGCTCCGGGACAGGGGGCGCGAGGCTACACCTTC.